A selection of T cell receptor beta chains follows, all from one sample in a study of cytomegalovirus exposure and HLA in healthy donors. Sequenced by immunoSEQ multiplex PCR; TCRdb stores in-frame clones only, minus some. The sample has around 150,000 clones, around three quarters seen once. Specimen: PBMCs. The receptors derive from a man aged 50-60 years in good health and CMV-seropositive. The CDR3 runs from the conserved cysteine through the conserved F or W. A D gene is named only where the DNA matches it firmly. Some rows have no size entry. The others give once, few or many, or a class for an expanded clone.

TRBJ2-3,.,once,TRBV5-1,CASSYEGLTDTQYF,TGCGCCAGCAGCTACGAGGGACTTACAGATACGCAGTATTTT
TRBJ1-1,.,.,TRBV27,CASSILWGGTEAFF,TGTGCCAGCAGTATCCTCTGGGGGGGGACTGAAGCTTTCTTT
TRBJ1-2,TRBD1,.,TRBV30,CAWSSDRGNGYTF,TGTGCCTGGAGTTCGGACAGGGGGAATGGCTACACCTTC
TRBJ1-3,.,.,TRBV19,CASTQTGDSGNTIYF,TGTGCCAGTACCCAGACAGGAGACTCTGGAAACACCATATATTTT
TRBJ1-1,.,once,TRBV6-5,CASSYQPGGGTEAFF,TGTGCCAGCAGTTACCAACCGGGGGGGGGCACTGAAGCTTTCTTT
TRBJ1-3,.,.,TRBV4-3,CASSPGRGNTIYF,TGCGCCAGCAGCCCGGGGAGAGGAAACACCATATATTTT
TRBJ2-1,TRBD2,.,TRBV10-2,CATGGLAGGSSYNEQFF,TGCGCCACGGGGGGACTAGCGGGGGGAAGCTCCTACAATGAGCAGTTCTTC
TRBJ1-5,.,.,TRBV21-1,CASSNGWTPDQPQHF,TGTGCCAGCAGCAACGGATGGACACCAGATCAGCCCCAGCATTTT
TRBJ1-1,TRBD1,.,TRBV27,CASSLGTGTEAFF,TGTGCCAGCAGTTTGGGGACAGGTACTGAAGCTTTCTTT
TRBJ2-3,.,.,TRBV6-1,CASRVNKITDTQYF,TGTGCCAGCAGGGTAAACAAGATAACAGATACGCAGTATTTT
TRBJ2-5,TRBD2,once,TRBV5-1,CASQTSGTQETQYF,TGCGCCAGCCAGACTAGCGGGACCCAAGAGACCCAGTACTTC
TRBJ2-2,.,.,TRBV11-3,CASRVESGSNTGELFF,TGTGCCAGCAGGGTAGAATCAGGCTCGAACACCGGGGAGCTGTTTTTT
TRBJ2-1,.,once,TRBV7-9,CVSSLVSGSSYNEQFF,TGTGTCAGCAGCTTAGTATCGGGGAGCTCCTACAATGAGCAGTTCTTC
TRBJ1-1,.,.,TRBV18,CASSPRLDWDTEAFF,TGTGCCAGCTCACCCCGGCTAGACTGGGACACTGAAGCTTTCTTT
TRBJ2-3,.,.,TRBV11-2,CASSLWSETDTQYF,TGTGCCAGCAGCTTATGGAGCGAAACAGATACGCAGTATTTT
TRBJ2-7,TRBD2,.,TRBV6-5,CASSYSGGISYEQYF,TGTGCCAGCAGTTACTCGGGGGGGATCTCCTACGAGCAGTACTTC
TRBJ2-5,TRBD2,.,TRBV7-9,CASSPGTKSQETQYF,TGTGCCAGCAGCCCCGGGACTAAATCCCAAGAGACCCAGTACTTC
TRBJ2-2,.,few,TRBV4-1,CASSQESLDSQNTGELFF,TGCGCCAGCAGCCAAGAGTCCCTAGACTCTCAGAACACCGGGGAGCTGTTTTTT
TRBJ1-1,.,.,TRBV6-5,CASTQGRNTEAFF,TGTGCCAGCACACAGGGTAGGAACACTGAAGCTTTCTTT
TRBJ2-1,TRBD2,few,TRBV6-4,CASSRDYSDNEQFF,TGTGCCAGCAGCCGGGACTACTCCGACAATGAGCAGTTCTTC
TRBJ2-5,.,.,TRBV29-1,CSVGQSGTQYF,TGCAGCGTTGGCCAGTCGGGGACCCAGTACTTC
TRBJ1-3,TRBD1,.,TRBV19,CASSTGQGALGNTIYF,TGTGCCAGTTCGACCGGACAGGGGGCTTTAGGAAACACCATATATTTT
TRBJ2-1,TRBD1,.,TRBV10-1,CASSPWDRGGHPYNEQFF,TGCGCCAGCAGTCCTTGGGACAGGGGAGGTCACCCCTACAATGAGCAGTTCTTC
TRBJ2-3,.,.,TRBV7-8,CASSLLLTDTQYF,TGTGCCAGCAGCTTGCTATTGACAGATACGCAGTATTTT
TRBJ2-5,.,.,TRBV6-5,CASSYTQGTKETQYF,TGTGCCAGCAGTTACACGCAGGGCACCAAAGAGACCCAGTACTTC
TRBJ1-6,.,.,TRBV5-6,CASSLYRAANSPLHF,TGTGCCAGCAGCCTTTACAGGGCTGCTAATTCACCCCTCCACTTT
TRBJ1-2,.,.,TRBV18,CASSPGQAHLNYGYTF,TGTGCCAGCTCACCGGGGCAGGCTCACTTAAACTATGGCTACACCTTC
TRBJ1-3,TRBD1,few,TRBV27,CASSRQGAGNTIYF,TGTGCCAGCAGTCGACAGGGGGCCGGAAACACCATATATTTT
TRBJ2-7,.,.,TRBV7-8,CASSLLPQGKTATYEQYF,TGTGCCAGCAGCTTATTGCCCCAAGGAAAGACAGCGACCTACGAGCAGTACTTC
TRBJ1-2,.,.,TRBV6-5,CASSYSSPRYYTF,TGTGCCAGCAGTTACTCGTCACCGCGTTACTACACCTTC
TRBJ1-5,TRBD1,.,TRBV7-2,CASSLGTGTGDYGNQPQHF,TGTGCCAGCAGCTTAGGAACCGGGACAGGGGATTATGGCAATCAGCCCCAGCATTTT
TRBJ1-1,TRBD1,.,TRBV14,CASSYGYRGPRTEAFF,TGTGCCAGCAGCTACGGCTACAGGGGGCCGAGGACTGAAGCTTTCTTT
TRBJ2-1,TRBD2,.,TRBV9,CASSPVPGTSGGGLWAEQFF,TGTGCCAGCAGTCCAGTCCCCGGGACTAGCGGGGGGGGCCTCTGGGCGGAGCAGTTCTTC
TRBJ2-1,.,few,TRBV6-5,CASSRREAYNEQFF,TGTGCCAGCAGCCGCAGGGAGGCCTACAATGAGCAGTTCTTC
TRBJ2-2,.,.,TRBV27,CASSLLAANTGELFF,TGTGCCAGCAGTTTGTTGGCGGCCAACACCGGGGAGCTGTTTTTT
TRBJ2-7,TRBD1,few,TRBV7-9,CASSFLRDSYEQYF,TGTGCCAGCAGCTTCCTCCGGGACAGCTACGAGCAGTACTTC
TRBJ1-5,.,.,TRBV15,CATSRDPTPDQPQHF,TGTGCCACCAGCAGAGATCCCACTCCTGATCAGCCCCAGCATTTT
TRBJ1-4,.,once,TRBV30,CAWARGSGEKLFF,TGTGCCTGGGCTAGGGGATCGGGTGAAAAACTGTTTTTT
TRBJ1-6,TRBD1,once,TRBV5-1,CASSLEDRAISPLHF,TGCGCCAGCAGCCTGGAGGACAGGGCGATTTCACCCCTCCACTTT
TRBJ1-4,.,.,TRBV7-2,CASSLQASNEKLFF,TGTGCCAGCAGCTTACAGGCATCTAATGAAAAACTGTTTTTT
TRBJ2-7,TRBD1,.,TRBV7-9,CASSLSLTGAYEQYF,TGTGCCAGCAGCTTAAGTTTGACAGGGGCCTACGAGCAGTACTTC